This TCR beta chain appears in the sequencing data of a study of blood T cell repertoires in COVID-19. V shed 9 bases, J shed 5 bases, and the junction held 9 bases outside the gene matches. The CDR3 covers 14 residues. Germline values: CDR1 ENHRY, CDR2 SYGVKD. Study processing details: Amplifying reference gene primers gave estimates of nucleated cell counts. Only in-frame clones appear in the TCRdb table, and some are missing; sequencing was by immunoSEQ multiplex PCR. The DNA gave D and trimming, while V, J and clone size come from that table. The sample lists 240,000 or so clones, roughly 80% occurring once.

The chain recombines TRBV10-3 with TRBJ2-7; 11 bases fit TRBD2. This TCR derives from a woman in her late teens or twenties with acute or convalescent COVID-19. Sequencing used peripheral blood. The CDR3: CAIRGTSGLDEQYF. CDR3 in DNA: TGTGCCATACGAGGGACTAGCGGCCTCGACGAGCAGTACTTC.